This is a list of T cell receptor beta chains from one sample in a study of blood T cells in healthy people across ages. TCRdb ran MiXCR on the 5' RACE reads and lists one entry per CDR3 protein. The table lists around 1,000,000 distinct CDR3 sequences, roughly a quarter of them singletons, with around 0.75% in the top ten. This sample was shared with a second study, whose subject was T cells of mothers and their children.

The sample was blood. These TCRs come from a girl aged 2-10 years in good health. CDR3s include the opening cysteine and the closing phenylalanine or tryptophan. D genes are given only for firm matches. Clone size, where shown, is once, few, many, or a class for clones that have expanded.

clone_size: -
d_call: -
j_call: TRBJ1-1
v_call: TRBV5-6
cdr3_nt: TGTGCCAGCAGCAGTTTACCAACAATGAACACTGAAGCTTTCTTT
cdr3_aa: CASSSLPTMNTEAFF

clone_size: -
d_call: TRBD2
j_call: TRBJ2-1
v_call: TRBV20-1
cdr3_nt: TGCAGTGCCACGCCGCGACTAGCCCCGCATGAGCAGTTCTTC
cdr3_aa: CSATPRLAPHEQFF

clone_size: -
d_call: -
j_call: TRBJ1-5
v_call: TRBV4-1
cdr3_nt: TGCGCCAGCAGCCCCTCATCTGAGGGCTTGGATCAGCCCCAGCATTTT
cdr3_aa: CASSPSSEGLDQPQHF

clone_size: -
d_call: TRBD1
j_call: TRBJ2-1
v_call: TRBV7-8
cdr3_nt: TGTGCCAGCAGCCCCCGCAGGGACAGGGCCTACAATGAGCAGTTCTTC
cdr3_aa: CASSPRRDRAYNEQFF

clone_size: -
d_call: -
j_call: TRBJ1-1
v_call: TRBV5-1
cdr3_nt: TGCGCCAGCAGCCAAATTGGGGGGTTAACTGAAGCTTTCTTT
cdr3_aa: CASSQIGGLTEAFF

clone_size: few
d_call: -
j_call: TRBJ2-5
v_call: TRBV28
cdr3_nt: TGTGCCAGCAGTTTTCCGGGAACCCAGTACTTC
cdr3_aa: CASSFPGTQYF

clone_size: -
d_call: -
j_call: TRBJ2-7
v_call: TRBV28
cdr3_nt: TGTGCCAGCAGTTTGCCGGGGGCGATCTACGAGCAGTACTTC
cdr3_aa: CASSLPGAIYEQYF

clone_size: few
d_call: TRBD1
j_call: TRBJ2-7
v_call: TRBV12-5
cdr3_nt: TGTGCTTACGGACAGGGGGCCGCCTACGAGCAGTACTTC
cdr3_aa: CAYGQGAAYEQYF

clone_size: -
d_call: -
j_call: TRBJ2-3
v_call: TRBV6-2/TRBV6-3
cdr3_nt: TGTGCCAGCAGTTTTTGGACAAGCCGGAAAGATACGCAGTATTTT
cdr3_aa: CASSFWTSRKDTQYF

clone_size: -
d_call: -
j_call: TRBJ2-7
v_call: TRBV7-9
cdr3_nt: TGTGCCAGCAGCCACGAAACCTACGAGCAGTACTTC
cdr3_aa: CASSHETYEQYF

clone_size: -
d_call: -
j_call: TRBJ2-5
v_call: TRBV4-3
cdr3_nt: TGCGCCAGCAGCCAAGATGGAGGGGGGTTGGCGTCCCAGTACTTC
cdr3_aa: CASSQDGGGLASQYF

clone_size: few
d_call: -
j_call: TRBJ1-6
v_call: TRBV7-3
cdr3_nt: TGTGCCAGCAGCTTGGGAGTGCGCAATTCACCCTTCCACTTT
cdr3_aa: CASSLGVRNSPFHF

clone_size: -
d_call: -
j_call: TRBJ2-3
v_call: TRBV11-2
cdr3_nt: TGTGCCAGCAGCTTAGTCCGGGAGATCACAGATACGCAGTATTTT
cdr3_aa: CASSLVREITDTQYF

clone_size: few
d_call: -
j_call: TRBJ2-5
v_call: TRBV6-6
cdr3_nt: TGTGCCAGCCTTGCTCCGGGACGGATCCAAGAGACCCAGTACTTC
cdr3_aa: CASLAPGRIQETQYF

clone_size: few
d_call: -
j_call: TRBJ2-5
v_call: TRBV12-3/TRBV12-4
cdr3_nt: TGTGCCGGCAGTCCGCCCTGGGACCCTGTAGTGGGAACCCAGTACTTC
cdr3_aa: CAGSPPWDPVVGTQYF

clone_size: -
d_call: TRBD2
j_call: TRBJ2-7
v_call: TRBV6-6
cdr3_nt: TGTGCCAGCGCCCACGGCGGGGGGCGGTACGAGCAGTACTTC
cdr3_aa: CASAHGGGRYEQYF

clone_size: few
d_call: -
j_call: TRBJ2-1
v_call: TRBV4-3
cdr3_nt: TGCGCCAGCAGCCAAGCAGGGTCTAGGGATGAGCAGTTCTTC
cdr3_aa: CASSQAGSRDEQFF

clone_size: many
d_call: TRBD2
j_call: TRBJ2-2
v_call: TRBV3-1
cdr3_nt: TGTGCCAGCGGGGGGGACACCGGGGAGCTGTTTTTT
cdr3_aa: CASGGDTGELFF

clone_size: once
d_call: -
j_call: TRBJ2-4
v_call: TRBV9
cdr3_nt: TGTGCCAGCAGCGTAGCGGGTCAGGACATTCAGTACTTC
cdr3_aa: CASSVAGQDIQYF

clone_size: -
d_call: -
j_call: TRBJ1-5
v_call: TRBV27
cdr3_nt: TGTGCCAGTAAGGGGGGAGGCCAGCCCCAGCATTTT
cdr3_aa: CASKGGGQPQHF

clone_size: few
d_call: TRBD2
j_call: TRBJ2-2
v_call: TRBV25-1
cdr3_nt: TGTGCCAGCAGTGAATATATATCCCCCAGGGCTAGCGGGCTTGATACCACCGGGGAGCTGTTTTTT
cdr3_aa: CASSEYISPRASGLDTTGELFF

clone_size: -
d_call: TRBD2
j_call: TRBJ2-1
v_call: TRBV12-3/TRBV12-4
cdr3_nt: TGTGCCAGCAGCCTTCGAGGACTAGCCCGCCTCGGCTCCTACAATGAGCAGTTCTTC
cdr3_aa: CASSLRGLARLGSYNEQFF

clone_size: few
d_call: -
j_call: TRBJ2-1
v_call: TRBV20-1
cdr3_nt: TGCAGTGTTGAGGGGGAAGGGATCTATGAGCAGTTCTTC
cdr3_aa: CSVEGEGIYEQFF

clone_size: -
d_call: -
j_call: TRBJ2-3
v_call: TRBV15
cdr3_nt: TGTGCCACCAGCAGAGAGGGTTTAGGAGCATTGTCTAGCACAGATACGCAGTATTTT
cdr3_aa: CATSREGLGALSSTDTQYF

clone_size: few
d_call: -
j_call: TRBJ2-1
v_call: TRBV12-5
cdr3_nt: TGTGCTAGTTGGAATGAGCAGTTCTTC
cdr3_aa: CASWNEQFF

clone_size: -
d_call: -
j_call: TRBJ2-5
v_call: TRBV21-1
cdr3_nt: TGTGCCAGCAGCAAAGGAAGTAGGGAGGGCCAAGAGACCCAGTACTTC
cdr3_aa: CASSKGSREGQETQYF

clone_size: -
d_call: TRBD1
j_call: TRBJ2-5
v_call: TRBV4-3
cdr3_nt: TGCGCCAGCAGCCAAGGCCCATTGACAGGGCAAGAGACCCAGTACTTC
cdr3_aa: CASSQGPLTGQETQYF

clone_size: -
d_call: TRBD1
j_call: TRBJ1-2
v_call: TRBV29-1
cdr3_nt: TGCAGCGTTGGATATGTGGGACAGGATCAAGGCTACACCTTC
cdr3_aa: CSVGYVGQDQGYTF

clone_size: few
d_call: -
j_call: TRBJ2-3
v_call: TRBV12-5
cdr3_nt: TGTGCTAGTGCCTTGGGACATCCCACAGATACGCAGTATTTT
cdr3_aa: CASALGHPTDTQYF

clone_size: -
d_call: -
j_call: TRBJ2-5
v_call: TRBV20-1
cdr3_nt: TGCAGTGTTCCCCTCCGGGACCAAGAGACCCAGTACTTC
cdr3_aa: CSVPLRDQETQYF

clone_size: -
d_call: -
j_call: TRBJ2-1
v_call: TRBV7-3
cdr3_nt: TGTGCCAGCAGCTTGCCAGGGATGAACAATGAGCAGTTCTTC
cdr3_aa: CASSLPGMNNEQFF

clone_size: once
d_call: -
j_call: TRBJ2-1
v_call: TRBV29-1
cdr3_nt: TGCAGCGCTGTCATTTGGGGGGAGAATGAGCAGTTCTTC
cdr3_aa: CSAVIWGENEQFF

clone_size: -
d_call: TRBD2
j_call: TRBJ2-3
v_call: TRBV20-1
cdr3_nt: TGTTTAGCGGGGGTCTACACAGATACGCAGTATTTT
cdr3_aa: CLAGVYTDTQYF

clone_size: -
d_call: -
j_call: TRBJ2-1
v_call: TRBV6-4
cdr3_nt: TGTGCCAGCAGAAGGACAGTAAAGGATTTCAATGAGCAGTTCTTC
cdr3_aa: CASRRTVKDFNEQFF

clone_size: -
d_call: -
j_call: TRBJ1-1
v_call: TRBV5-1
cdr3_nt: TGCGCCAGCAGCTCAACAGGAAAAAACACTGAAGCTTTCTTT
cdr3_aa: CASSSTGKNTEAFF

clone_size: -
d_call: -
j_call: TRBJ2-5
v_call: TRBV24-1
cdr3_nt: TGTGCCACCAGTGCCCTTACGAACAGGGAGGAGACCCAGTACTTC
cdr3_aa: CATSALTNREETQYF

clone_size: -
d_call: -
j_call: TRBJ2-2
v_call: TRBV6-4
cdr3_nt: TGTGCCAGTCAATCGGGGGATCGACCCGGGGAGCTGTTTTTT
cdr3_aa: CASQSGDRPGELFF

clone_size: -
d_call: -
j_call: TRBJ2-1
v_call: TRBV7-9
cdr3_nt: TGTGCCAGCAGCTTATGGGAGGATGAGCAGTTCTTC
cdr3_aa: CASSLWEDEQFF

clone_size: -
d_call: -
j_call: TRBJ2-7
v_call: TRBV29-1
cdr3_nt: TGCAGCGTTGAATCTGGCGGGTACGAGCAGTACTTC
cdr3_aa: CSVESGGYEQYF

clone_size: few
d_call: TRBD2
j_call: TRBJ2-2
v_call: TRBV11-2
cdr3_nt: TGTGCCAGCAGTCTGACTAGCCCCGGGGAGCTGTTTTTT
cdr3_aa: CASSLTSPGELFF

clone_size: few
d_call: TRBD1
j_call: TRBJ2-5
v_call: TRBV4-3
cdr3_nt: TGCGCCAGCAGCAGGGACAGGGTATCCCAAGAGACCCAGTACTTC
cdr3_aa: CASSRDRVSQETQYF

clone_size: -
d_call: -
j_call: TRBJ2-2
v_call: TRBV3-1
cdr3_nt: TGTGCCAGCAGCCAAGAGGGCCGGGCGAACACCGGGGAGCTGTTTTTT
cdr3_aa: CASSQEGRANTGELFF

clone_size: -
d_call: -
j_call: TRBJ2-7
v_call: TRBV6-2/TRBV6-3
cdr3_nt: TGTGCCAGCAGCTGGGACACAGAAAACGAGCAGTACTTC
cdr3_aa: CASSWDTENEQYF

clone_size: few
d_call: TRBD2
j_call: TRBJ2-5
v_call: TRBV10-3
cdr3_nt: TGTGCCATCAGTGCGGGACTAGCGGATAAAGGGCAGTACTTC
cdr3_aa: CAISAGLADKGQYF

clone_size: few
d_call: -
j_call: TRBJ1-2
v_call: TRBV28
cdr3_nt: TGTGCCAGCAGTTTCTGGGTTCAAAAACTCTTAAACTATGGCTACACCTTC
cdr3_aa: CASSFWVQKLLNYGYTF

clone_size: few
d_call: -
j_call: TRBJ1-6
v_call: TRBV4-1
cdr3_nt: TGCGCCAGCAGCCAAGGGGGCCCTCTAAATTCACCCCTCCACTTT
cdr3_aa: CASSQGGPLNSPLHF

clone_size: few
d_call: TRBD2
j_call: TRBJ2-7
v_call: TRBV29-1
cdr3_nt: TGCAGCGTTGAGAGGGGCGGGAGCCAGGGCGAGCAGTACTTC
cdr3_aa: CSVERGGSQGEQYF

clone_size: -
d_call: -
j_call: TRBJ2-5
v_call: TRBV5-1
cdr3_nt: TGCGCCAGCAGCTGGTACGGCCCCTCCCAAGAGACCCAGTACTTC
cdr3_aa: CASSWYGPSQETQYF

clone_size: -
d_call: -
j_call: TRBJ1-1
v_call: TRBV10-3
cdr3_nt: TGTGCCATCAGACCCGGAAAGAACACTGAAGCTTTCTTT
cdr3_aa: CAIRPGKNTEAFF

clone_size: once
d_call: TRBD2
j_call: TRBJ2-5
v_call: TRBV7-2
cdr3_nt: TGTGCCAGCAGCATAACGGGACTAGCGGCGTCAGAGACCCAGTACTTC
cdr3_aa: CASSITGLAASETQYF

clone_size: few
d_call: TRBD2
j_call: TRBJ2-1
v_call: TRBV4-3
cdr3_nt: TGCGCCAGCAGCCAAGATTTACGGACTAGCGGCTACAATGAGCAGTTCTTC
cdr3_aa: CASSQDLRTSGYNEQFF